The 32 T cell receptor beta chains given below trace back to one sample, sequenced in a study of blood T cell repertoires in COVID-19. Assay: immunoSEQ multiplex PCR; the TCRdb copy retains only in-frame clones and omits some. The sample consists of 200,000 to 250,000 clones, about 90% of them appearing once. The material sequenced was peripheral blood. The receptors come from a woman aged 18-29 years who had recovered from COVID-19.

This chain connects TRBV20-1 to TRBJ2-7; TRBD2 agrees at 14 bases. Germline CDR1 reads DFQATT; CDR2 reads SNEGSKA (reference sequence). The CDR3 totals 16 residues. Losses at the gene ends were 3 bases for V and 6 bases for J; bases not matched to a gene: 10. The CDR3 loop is CSASSRLAGGPTEQYF. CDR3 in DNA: TGCAGTGCTAGTTCAAGACTAGCGGGAGGGCCTACCGAGCAGTACTTC.

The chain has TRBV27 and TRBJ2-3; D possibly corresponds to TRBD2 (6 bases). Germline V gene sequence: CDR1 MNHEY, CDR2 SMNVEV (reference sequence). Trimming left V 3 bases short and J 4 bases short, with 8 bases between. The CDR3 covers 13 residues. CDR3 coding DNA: TGTGCCAGCAGTTTTTCGGGGGCAGATACGCAGTATTTT. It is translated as CASSFSGADTQYF.

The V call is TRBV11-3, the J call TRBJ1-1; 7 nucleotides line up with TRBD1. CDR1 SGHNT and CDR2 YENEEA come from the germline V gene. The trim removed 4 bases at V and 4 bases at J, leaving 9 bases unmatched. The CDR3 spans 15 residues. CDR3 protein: CASSSNSGGRTEAFF. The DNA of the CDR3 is TGTGCCAGCAGCTCTAACTCAGGGGGTCGCACTGAAGCTTTCTTT.

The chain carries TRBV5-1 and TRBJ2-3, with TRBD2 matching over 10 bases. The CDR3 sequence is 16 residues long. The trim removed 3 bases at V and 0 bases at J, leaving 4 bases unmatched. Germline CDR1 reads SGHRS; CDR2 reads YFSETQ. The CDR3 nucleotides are TGCGCCAGCAGCTGGACTAGCGGAGGAAGCACAGATACGCAGTATTTT. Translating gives CASSWTSGGSTDTQYF.

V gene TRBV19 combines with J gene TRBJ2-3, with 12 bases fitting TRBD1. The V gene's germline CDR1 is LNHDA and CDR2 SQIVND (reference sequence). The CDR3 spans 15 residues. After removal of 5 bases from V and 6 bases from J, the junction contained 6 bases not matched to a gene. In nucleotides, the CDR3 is TGTGCCAGTAGTGGAGGGACAGGGGGCATGGATACGCAGTATTTT. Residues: CASSGGTGGMDTQYF.

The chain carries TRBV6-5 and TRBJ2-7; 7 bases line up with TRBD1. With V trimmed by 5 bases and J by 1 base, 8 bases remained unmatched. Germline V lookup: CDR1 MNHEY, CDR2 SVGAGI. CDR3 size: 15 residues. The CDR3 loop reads CASSPTGTVSYEQYF. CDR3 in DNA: TGTGCCAGCAGTCCCACCGGGACAGTGTCCTACGAGCAGTACTTC.

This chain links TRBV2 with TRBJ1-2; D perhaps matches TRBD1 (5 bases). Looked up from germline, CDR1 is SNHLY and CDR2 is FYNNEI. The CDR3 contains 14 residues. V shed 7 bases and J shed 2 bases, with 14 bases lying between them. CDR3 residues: CASNFGGLNYGYTF. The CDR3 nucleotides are TGTGCCAGCAATTTCGGGGGTTTGAACTATGGCTACACCTTC.

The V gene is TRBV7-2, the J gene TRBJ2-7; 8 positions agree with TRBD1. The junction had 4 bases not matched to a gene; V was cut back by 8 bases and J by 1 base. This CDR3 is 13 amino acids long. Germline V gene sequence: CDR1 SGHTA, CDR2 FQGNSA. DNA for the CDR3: TGTGCCAGCGGGAGGACAGGGTCCTACGAGCAGTACTTC. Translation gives CASGRTGSYEQYF.

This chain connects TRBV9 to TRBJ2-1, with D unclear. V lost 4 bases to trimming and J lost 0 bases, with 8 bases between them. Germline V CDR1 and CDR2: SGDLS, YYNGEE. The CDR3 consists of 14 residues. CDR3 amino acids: CASSLTVSYNEQFF. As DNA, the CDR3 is TGTGCCAGCAGCTTGACTGTCTCCTACAATGAGCAGTTCTTC.

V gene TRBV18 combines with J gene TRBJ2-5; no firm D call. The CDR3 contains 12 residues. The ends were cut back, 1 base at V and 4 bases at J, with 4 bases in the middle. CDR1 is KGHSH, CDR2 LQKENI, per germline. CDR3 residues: CASSPLIETQYF. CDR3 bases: TGTGCCAGCTCACCACTTATAGAGACCCAGTACTTC.

CDR3 coding DNA: TGTGCCTGGAGCTTCGGGGGGACTCCTGGAAACACCATATATTTT. Its protein product is CAWSFGGTPGNTIYF. The chain has TRBV30 and TRBJ1-3; a possible D gene is TRBD1 (5 bases). The CDR3 has 15 amino acids. Germline V gene sequence: CDR1 GTSNPN, CDR2 SVGIG (reference sequence). V was shortened by 3 bases and J by 2 bases, with 14 bases between the two germline ends.

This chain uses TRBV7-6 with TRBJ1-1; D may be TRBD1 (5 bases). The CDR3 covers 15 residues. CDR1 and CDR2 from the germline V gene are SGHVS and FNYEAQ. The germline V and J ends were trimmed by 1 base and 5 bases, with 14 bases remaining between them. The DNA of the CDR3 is TGTGCCAGCAGCTTAGGACCCCCCGGGGGTACTGAAGCTTTCTTT. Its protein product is CASSLGPPGGTEAFF.

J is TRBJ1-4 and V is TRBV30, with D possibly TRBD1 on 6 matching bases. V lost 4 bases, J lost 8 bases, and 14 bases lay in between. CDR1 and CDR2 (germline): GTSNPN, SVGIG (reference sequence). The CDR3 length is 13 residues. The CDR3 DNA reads TGTGCCTGGAATAGGCAGGGGAACGAAAAACTGTTTTTT. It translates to CAWNRQGNEKLFF.

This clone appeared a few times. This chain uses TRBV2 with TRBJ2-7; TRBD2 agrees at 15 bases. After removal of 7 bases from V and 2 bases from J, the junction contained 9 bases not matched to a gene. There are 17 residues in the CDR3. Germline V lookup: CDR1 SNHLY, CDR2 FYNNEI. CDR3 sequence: CASMGPGLAGGTYEQYF. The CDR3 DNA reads TGTGCCAGCATGGGCCCGGGACTAGCGGGAGGAACCTACGAGCAGTACTTC.

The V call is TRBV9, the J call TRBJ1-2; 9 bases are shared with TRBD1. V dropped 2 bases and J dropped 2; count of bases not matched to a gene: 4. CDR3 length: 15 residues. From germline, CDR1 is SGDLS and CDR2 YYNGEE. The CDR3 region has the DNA TGTGCCAGCAGCGTCGACAGGGGGAGGAACTATGGCTACACCTTC. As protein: CASSVDRGRNYGYTF. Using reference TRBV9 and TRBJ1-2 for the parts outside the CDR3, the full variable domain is DSGVTQTPKHLITATGQRVTLRCSPRSGDLSVYWYQQSLDQGLQFLIQYYNGEERAKGNILERFSAQQFPDLHSELNLSSLELGDSALYFCASSVDRGRNYGYTFGSGTRLTVV.

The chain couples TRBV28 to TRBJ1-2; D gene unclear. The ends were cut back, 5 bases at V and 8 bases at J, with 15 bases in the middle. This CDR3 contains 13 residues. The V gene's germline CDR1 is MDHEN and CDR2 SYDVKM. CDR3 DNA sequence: TGTGCCAGCAGTCTCACCCCCACGGTGGGCTACACCTTC. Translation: CASSLTPTVGYTF.

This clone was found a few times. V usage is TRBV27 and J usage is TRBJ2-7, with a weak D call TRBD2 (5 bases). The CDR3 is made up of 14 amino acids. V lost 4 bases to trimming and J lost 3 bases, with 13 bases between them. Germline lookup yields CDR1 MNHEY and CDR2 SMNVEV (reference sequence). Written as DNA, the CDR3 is TGTGCCAGCAGTTCCCGGGATATCCTCTACGAGCAGTACTTC. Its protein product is CASSSRDILYEQYF.

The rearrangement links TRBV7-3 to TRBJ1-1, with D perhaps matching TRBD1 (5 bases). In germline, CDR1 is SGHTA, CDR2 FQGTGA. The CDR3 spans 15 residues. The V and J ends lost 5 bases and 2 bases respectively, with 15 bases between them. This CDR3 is CASSHVGGGNTEAFF. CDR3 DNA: TGTGCCAGCAGCCACGTCGGCGGGGGTAACACTGAAGCTTTCTTT.

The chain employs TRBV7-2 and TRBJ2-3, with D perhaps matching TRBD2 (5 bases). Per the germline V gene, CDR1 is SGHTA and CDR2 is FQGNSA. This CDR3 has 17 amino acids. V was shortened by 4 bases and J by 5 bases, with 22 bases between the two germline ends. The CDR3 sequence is CASSSFAGEGVGDTQYF. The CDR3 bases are TGTGCCAGCAGCTCCTTCGCCGGTGAGGGAGTCGGAGATACGCAGTATTTT.

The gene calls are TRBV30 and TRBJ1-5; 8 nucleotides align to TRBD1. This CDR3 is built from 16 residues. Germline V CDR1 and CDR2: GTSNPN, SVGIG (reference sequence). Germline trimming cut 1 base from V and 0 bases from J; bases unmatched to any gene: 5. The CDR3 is CAWSDWDRSSNQPQHF. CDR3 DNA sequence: TGTGCCTGGAGTGACTGGGACAGGAGTAGCAATCAGCCCCAGCATTTT. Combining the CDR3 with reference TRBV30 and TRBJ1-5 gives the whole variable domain SQTIHQWPATLVQPVGSPLSLECTVEGTSNPNLYWYRQAAGRGLQLLFYSVGIGQISSEVPQNLSASRPQDRQFILSSKKLLLSDSGFYLCAWSDWDRSSNQPQHFGDGTRLSIL.

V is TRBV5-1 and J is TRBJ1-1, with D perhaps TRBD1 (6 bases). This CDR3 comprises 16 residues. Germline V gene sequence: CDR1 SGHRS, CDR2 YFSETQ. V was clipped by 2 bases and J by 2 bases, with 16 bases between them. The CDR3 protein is CASSFIGQQKNTEAFF. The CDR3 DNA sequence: TGCGCCAGCAGCTTTATTGGACAGCAAAAAAACACTGAAGCTTTCTTT.

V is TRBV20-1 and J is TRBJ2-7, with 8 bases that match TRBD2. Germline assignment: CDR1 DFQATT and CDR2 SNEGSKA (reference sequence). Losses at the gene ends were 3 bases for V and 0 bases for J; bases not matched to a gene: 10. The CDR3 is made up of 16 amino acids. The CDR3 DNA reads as TGCAGTGCTAGTTTGGCGGGAGGCCCCCTCTCCTACGAGCAGTACTTC. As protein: CSASLAGGPLSYEQYF.

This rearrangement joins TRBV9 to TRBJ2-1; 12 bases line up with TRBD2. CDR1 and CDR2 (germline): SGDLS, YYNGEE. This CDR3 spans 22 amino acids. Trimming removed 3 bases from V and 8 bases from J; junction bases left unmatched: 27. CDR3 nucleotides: TGTGCCAGCAGCGCTCGACTAGCGGGAGTTGCTTGGGTTGGGGGGACCCTGGATGAGCAGTTCTTC. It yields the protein CASSARLAGVAWVGGTLDEQFF.

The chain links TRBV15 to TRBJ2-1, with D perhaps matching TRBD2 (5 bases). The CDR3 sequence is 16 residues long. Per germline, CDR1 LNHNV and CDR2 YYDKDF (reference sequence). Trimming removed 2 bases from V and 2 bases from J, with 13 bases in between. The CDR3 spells CATSRFPAETYNEQFF. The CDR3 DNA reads TGTGCCACCAGCAGATTCCCAGCGGAAACCTACAATGAGCAGTTCTTC.

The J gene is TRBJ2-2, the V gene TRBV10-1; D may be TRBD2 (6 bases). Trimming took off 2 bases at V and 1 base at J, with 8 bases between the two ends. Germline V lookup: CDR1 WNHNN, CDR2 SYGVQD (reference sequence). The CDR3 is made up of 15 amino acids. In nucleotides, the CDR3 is TGCGCCAGCAGTGAGAACGGGAGGAACACCGGGGAGCTGTTTTTT. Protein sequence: CASSENGRNTGELFF.

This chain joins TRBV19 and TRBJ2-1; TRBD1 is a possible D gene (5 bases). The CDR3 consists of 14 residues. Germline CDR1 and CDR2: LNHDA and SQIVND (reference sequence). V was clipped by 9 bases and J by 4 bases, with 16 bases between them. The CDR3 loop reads CASIDRRYYNEQFF. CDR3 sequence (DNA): TGTGCCAGCATAGACAGACGTTATTACAATGAGCAGTTCTTC.

This CDR3 reads CASNPATRNTEAFF. As DNA, the CDR3 is TGTGCCAGCAACCCTGCGACTCGGAACACTGAAGCTTTCTTT. This chain connects TRBV6-5 to TRBJ1-1; D is unclear. CDR3 length: 14 residues. Germline values: CDR1 MNHEY, CDR2 SVGAGI. V was shortened by 7 bases and J by 1 base, with 13 bases between the two germline ends.

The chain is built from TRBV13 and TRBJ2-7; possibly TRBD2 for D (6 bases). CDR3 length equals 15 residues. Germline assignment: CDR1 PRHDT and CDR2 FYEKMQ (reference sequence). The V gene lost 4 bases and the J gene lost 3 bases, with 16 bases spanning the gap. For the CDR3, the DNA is TGTGCCAGCAGCTCCCGGGCGGGACCTGTCTACGAGCAGTACTTC. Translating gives CASSSRAGPVYEQYF.

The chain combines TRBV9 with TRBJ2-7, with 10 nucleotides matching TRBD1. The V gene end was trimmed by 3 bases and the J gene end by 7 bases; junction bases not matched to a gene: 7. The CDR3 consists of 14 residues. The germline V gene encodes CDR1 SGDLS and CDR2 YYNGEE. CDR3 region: CASSAGTGAWEQYF. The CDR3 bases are TGTGCCAGCAGCGCCGGGACAGGGGCCTGGGAGCAGTACTTC. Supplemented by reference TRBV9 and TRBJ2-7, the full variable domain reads DSGVTQTPKHLITATGQRVTLRCSPRSGDLSVYWYQQSLDQGLQFLIQYYNGEERAKGNILERFSAQQFPDLHSELNLSSLELGDSALYFCASSAGTGAWEQYFGPGTRLTVT.

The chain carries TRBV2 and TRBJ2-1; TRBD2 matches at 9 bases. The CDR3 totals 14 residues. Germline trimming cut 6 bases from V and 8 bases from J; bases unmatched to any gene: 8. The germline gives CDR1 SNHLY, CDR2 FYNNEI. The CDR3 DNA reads TGTGCCAGCAGCAGACTAGCGGCGGGCGATGAGCAGTTCTTC. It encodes CASSRLAAGDEQFF.

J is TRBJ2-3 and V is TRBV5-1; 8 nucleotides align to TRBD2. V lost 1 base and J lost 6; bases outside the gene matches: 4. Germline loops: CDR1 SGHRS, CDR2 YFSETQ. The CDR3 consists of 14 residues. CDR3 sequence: CASSLSAGGDTQYF. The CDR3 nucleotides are TGCGCCAGCAGCTTGAGCGCGGGAGGTGATACGCAGTATTTT.

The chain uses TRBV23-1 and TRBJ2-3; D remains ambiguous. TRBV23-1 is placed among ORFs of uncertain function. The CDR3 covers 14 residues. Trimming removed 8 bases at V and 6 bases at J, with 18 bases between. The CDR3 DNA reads TGCGCCAGCTCACCAAGCTCCCAAAAGGATACGCAGTATTTT. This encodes CASSPSSQKDTQYF.